These T cell receptor beta chains were read from a single sample in a study of lung T cells in sarcoidosis with Löfgren's syndrome. TCRdb reprocessed the reads via MiXCR and lists one record per CDR3 protein. Altogether fewer than 3,000 distinct CDR3 sequences are present, 25% to 35% being singletons, with the ten largest covering roughly 13%. The source material was CD4+ T cells from bronchoalveolar lavage. All receptors come from a human donor with sarcoidosis (Löfgren's syndrome or another form), or a control subject (not recorded which). Each CDR3 is given with its conserved first and last residue. Fields, in order: D gene, J gene, V gene, clone size, CDR3 DNA, CDR3 protein. D genes are given only for firm matches. Not all rows give a size; the values are once, few, many and, for expanded clones, a class.

>TRBD1|TRBJ2-2|TRBV19|few
TGTGCCAGCCGGGACAGCAACACCGGGGAGCTGTTTTTT
CASRDSNTGELFF
>NA|TRBJ2-7|TRBV3-1|many
TGTGCCAGCAGCCAAGATCCATCCACGACCCGGTACGAGCAGTACTTC
CASSQDPSTTRYEQYF
>NA|TRBJ1-6|TRBV20-1|medium-sized
TGCAGTGCTAGCTCCAGAACAGTAAGCTCACCCCTCCACTTT
CSASSRTVSSPLHF
>TRBD2|TRBJ2-7|TRBV6-1|NA
TGTGCCAGCAGACGGGGGGTAGGGTGGATATTGGAGCAGTACTTC
CASRRGVGWILEQYF
>TRBD1|TRBJ1-2|TRBV7-8|many
TGTGCCAGCAGCCAAGACAGGGGGAATGGCTACACCTTC
CASSQDRGNGYTF
>TRBD2|TRBJ2-5|TRBV20-1|large
TGCAGTGCTGAAGGTAGCGGGGCCGAAGAGACCCAGTACTTC
CSAEGSGAEETQYF
>TRBD1|TRBJ1-1|TRBV2|large
TGTGCCAGCATTAGGGACAGGGAAACGGTTGAAGCTTTCTTT
CASIRDRETVEAFF
>NA|TRBJ1-3|TRBV4-1|medium-sized
TGCGCCAGCAGCCAGGGCGGGGTAGGAAACACCATATATTTT
CASSQGGVGNTIYF
>TRBD2|TRBJ2-7|TRBV7-2|few
TGTGCCAGCAGCCCCCTAGCGGGGACTATCTCCTACGAGCAGTACTTC
CASSPLAGTISYEQYF
>TRBD1|TRBJ1-1|TRBV29-1|NA
TGCAGCGGGGGTGACAGGGTCGTCACTGAAGCTTTCTTT
CSGGDRVVTEAFF
>NA|TRBJ1-2|TRBV7-9|medium-sized
TGTGCCAGCAGCTTGGACAGCTATGGCTACACCTTC
CASSLDSYGYTF
>TRBD1|TRBJ1-2|TRBV7-9|NA
TGTGCCAGCAGCTCAGACAGGGGGGGGAATGGCTACACCTTC
CASSSDRGGNGYTF
>TRBD2|TRBJ2-3|TRBV19|NA
TGTGCCAGTGCCCCTAGCGGGGGTCTCCTGACGCAGTATTTT
CASAPSGGLLTQYF
>TRBD2|TRBJ2-1|TRBV9|many
TGTGCCAGCAGCGTACTGGGACTAGCGGGGGATGAGCAGTTCTTC
CASSVLGLAGDEQFF
>TRBD2|TRBJ2-2|TRBV20-1|NA
TGCAGTGCAAAGAGAAGCGGGAGAAGAGAGACCGGGGAGCTGCTTTTT
CSAKRSGRRETGELLF
>NA|TRBJ1-5|TRBV20-1|medium-sized
TGCAGTGCTAAGGGGGATAGCAATCAGCCCCAGCATTTT
CSAKGDSNQPQHF
>NA|TRBJ2-2|TRBV3-1|medium-sized
TGTGCCAGCAGCCAAGGGAAATCACGCACCGGGGAGCTGTTTTTT
CASSQGKSRTGELFF
>NA|TRBJ2-5|TRBV10-3|medium-sized
TGTGCCACCCCGGACAGAGCACAAGAGACCCAGTACTTC
CATPDRAQETQYF
>NA|TRBJ1-5|TRBV6-1|large
TGTGCCAGCACCCTCGGGGGACTATATCAGCCCCAGCATTTT
CASTLGGLYQPQHF
>NA|TRBJ1-1|TRBV7-3|large
TGTGCCAGCAGCCCGACCGCTTGGAACACTGAAGCTTTCTTT
CASSPTAWNTEAFF
>NA|TRBJ1-1|TRBV18|medium-sized
TGTGCCAGCTCACCACAGGCAGGGCCGAACACTGAAGCTTTCTTT
CASSPQAGPNTEAFF
>NA|TRBJ2-3|TRBV12-3/TRBV12-4|many
TGTGCCAGCAGGACTAGAAGCACAGATACGCAGTATTTT
CASRTRSTDTQYF
>NA|TRBJ1-4|TRBV27|once
TGTGCCACCCGAGGAGACACCAGAAGGAAGAATGAAAATCTGTTTTTT
CATRGDTRRKNENLFF
>TRBD1|TRBJ1-1|TRBV29-1|many
TGCAGCGCGACAGGGACAATGAACACTGAAGCTTTCTTT
CSATGTMNTEAFF
>TRBD1|TRBJ1-2|TRBV2|NA
TGTGCCAGCAGCGTGACAGGGGGGGACGGCTACACCTTC
CASSVTGGDGYTF
>NA|TRBJ2-1|TRBV15|medium-sized
TGTGCCACCAGGGTTCTCGACAGCTCCTACAATGAGCAGTTCTTC
CATRVLDSSYNEQFF
>NA|TRBJ2-3|TRBV10-3|medium-sized
TGTGCCATCAGTGAACTACCCACAGATACGCAGTATTTT
CAISELPTDTQYF
>TRBD1|TRBJ1-2|TRBV7-9|NA
TGTGCCAGCAGCTCAGACAGGGGGTCTAACTATGGCTACACCTTC
CASSSDRGSNYGYTF
>NA|TRBJ1-5|TRBV12-3/TRBV12-4|medium-sized
TGTGCCAGCAGTCAAAACGTCGGGGGTGGATATCAGCCCCAGCATTTT
CASSQNVGGGYQPQHF
>NA|TRBJ1-3|TRBV12-5|medium-sized
TGTGCTAGTGCCCGTGACTCTGGAAACACCATATATTTT
CASARDSGNTIYF
>TRBD1|TRBJ2-1|TRBV4-3|medium-sized
TGCGCCAGCAGCCAAGACCACCGGGACAGGGTACGCAATGAGCAGTTCTTC
CASSQDHRDRVRNEQFF
>TRBD1|TRBJ2-1|TRBV29-1|many
TGCAGCGTTGGTAGAAACAGGGGCTTCCACAATGAGCAGTTCTTC
CSVGRNRGFHNEQFF
>NA|TRBJ2-1|TRBV4-2|medium-sized
TGTGCCAGCAGCCAAGAATGGGGGGACAATGAGCAGTTCTTC
CASSQEWGDNEQFF
>NA|TRBJ1-6|TRBV18|many
TGTGCCAGCTCACCGTCGGGGGCTTTGAATTCACCCCTCCACTTT
CASSPSGALNSPLHF
>TRBD1|TRBJ1-1|TRBV20-1|NA
TGCAGTGTCAGGGACAGGGCCACTGAAGCTTTCTTT
CSVRDRATEAFF
>NA|TRBJ1-1|TRBV20-1|NA
TGCAGTGCTAGAGAAACCGTCGATGCTGAGGCTCTCTTT
CSARETVDAEALF
>NA|TRBJ2-6|TRBV7-9|NA
TGTGCCAGCAGCTTACAGGCCGAATACGTCCCGACTTTC
CASSLQAEYVPTF
>NA|TRBJ1-1|TRBV28|NA
TGTGCCAGCGGTCTAGCGGACGGGCGTACCTCAGCTTTCTTT
CASGLADGRTSAFF
>TRBD2|TRBJ2-3|TRBV20-1|NA
TGCAGCGCTAGTGGGGGACTAGAAAAGCCCACGGATACGCAGTGTTTT
CSASGGLEKPTDTQCF
>TRBD1|TRBJ2-7|TRBV12-3/TRBV12-4|many
TGTGCCAGCAGCCGGGACAGGGGGCAGGGGCAGTACTTC
CASSRDRGQGQYF
>TRBD2|TRBJ2-1|TRBV20-1|medium-sized
TGCAGTGCTAGTGGCGGCGGGGGGGCCTCAGGGTCCTACAATGAGCAGTTCTTC
CSASGGGGASGSYNEQFF
>NA|TRBJ2-7|TRBV2|NA
TGTGCCAGCAGCCCAGGACGGGCCGCCTACGAGCAGTACTTC
CASSPGRAAYEQYF
>TRBD2|TRBJ2-3|TRBV30|few
TGTGCCTGGAGTCCACTAGCGGGAGGGCCTATAGCGCAGTATTTT
CAWSPLAGGPIAQYF
>TRBD1|TRBJ2-7|TRBV20-1|NA
TGCAGTGCCGTAGGGACAGTCGACGAGCAGTACTTC
CSAVGTVDEQYF
>NA|TRBJ2-5|TRBV6-1|medium-sized
TGTGCCAGCAGTGAAGGGGGGGCAGAGACCCAGTACTTC
CASSEGGAETQYF
>TRBD1|TRBJ2-7|TRBV11-2|few
TGTGCCAGCAGCTTTCTGACCGGGACAGGGGCCTACGAGCAGTACTTC
CASSFLTGTGAYEQYF
>TRBD2|TRBJ2-4|TRBV4-2|medium-sized
TGTGCCAGCAGCCAAGATCTGGGCGGGGGAGTAGCCAAAAACATTCAGTACTTC
CASSQDLGGGVAKNIQYF
>NA|TRBJ1-1|TRBV3-1|medium-sized
TGTGCCAGCAGCCAAGTCGACAGTGAAGCTTTCTTT
CASSQVDSEAFF
>NA|TRBJ1-5|TRBV5-8|medium-sized
TGTGCCAGCAGCCGGAAGGACAGCAGCAATCAGCCCCAGCATTTT
CASSRKDSSNQPQHF
>NA|TRBJ1-2|TRBV6-1|medium-sized
TGTGCCACCGGCAGGCTTGGCTATGGCTACACCTTC
CATGRLGYGYTF
>NA|TRBJ1-5|TRBV6-1|medium-sized
TGTGCCAGCAGGGCCGGGGGCAGGGGCCCCTCAGGGACCCAGCATTTT
CASRAGGRGPSGTQHF
>NA|TRBJ2-7|TRBV11-2|medium-sized
TGTGCCAGCAGCTCCCAGGGTGGAACCTACGAGCAGTACTTC
CASSSQGGTYEQYF
>NA|TRBJ1-3|TRBV20-1|NA
TGCAGTGCTAGGAGGGACACAGACACCAAAGGAAACACCATATATTTT
CSARRDTDTKGNTIYF
>NA|TRBJ2-1|TRBV7-3|many
TGTGCCAGCAGCTTAGCCGCCTACAATGAGCAGTTCTTC
CASSLAAYNEQFF